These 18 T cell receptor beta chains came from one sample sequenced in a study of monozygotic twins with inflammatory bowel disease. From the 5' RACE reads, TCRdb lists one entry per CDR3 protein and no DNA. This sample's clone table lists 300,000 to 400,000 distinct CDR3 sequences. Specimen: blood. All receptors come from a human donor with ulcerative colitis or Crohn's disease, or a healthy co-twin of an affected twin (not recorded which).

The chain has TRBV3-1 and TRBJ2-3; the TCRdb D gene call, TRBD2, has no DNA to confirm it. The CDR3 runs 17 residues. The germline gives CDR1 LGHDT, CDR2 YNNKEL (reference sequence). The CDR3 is CASSQGQLRRGTDTQYF.

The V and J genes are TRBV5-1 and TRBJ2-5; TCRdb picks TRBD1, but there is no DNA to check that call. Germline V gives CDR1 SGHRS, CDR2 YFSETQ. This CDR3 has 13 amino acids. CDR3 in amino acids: CASSSYRGETQYF.

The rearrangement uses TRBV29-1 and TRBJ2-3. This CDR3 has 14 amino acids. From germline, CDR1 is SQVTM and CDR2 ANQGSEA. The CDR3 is CSVDTRTSTDTQYF.

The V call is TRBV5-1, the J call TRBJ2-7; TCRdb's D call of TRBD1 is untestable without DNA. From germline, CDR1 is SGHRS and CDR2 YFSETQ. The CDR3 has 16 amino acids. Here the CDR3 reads CASSPGTGLVSYEQYF.

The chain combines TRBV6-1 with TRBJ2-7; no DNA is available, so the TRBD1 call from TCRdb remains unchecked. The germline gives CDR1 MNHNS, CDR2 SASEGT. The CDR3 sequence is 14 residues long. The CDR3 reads CASTSTGTGSEQYF.

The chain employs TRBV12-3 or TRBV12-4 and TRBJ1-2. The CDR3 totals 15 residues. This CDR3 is CASSSPRSQSYGYTF.

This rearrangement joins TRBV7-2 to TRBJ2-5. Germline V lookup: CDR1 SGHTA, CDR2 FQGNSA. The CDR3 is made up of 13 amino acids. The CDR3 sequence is CASSTRVQETQYF. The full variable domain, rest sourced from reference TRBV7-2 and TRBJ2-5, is GAGVSQSPSNKVTEKGKDVELRCDPISGHTALYWYRQSLGQGLEFLIYFQGNSAPDKSGLPSDRFSAERTGGSVSTLTIQRTQQEDSAVYLCASSTRVQETQYFGPGTRLLVL.

The CDR3 region is CASSFSGASGEAFF. This chain connects TRBV12-3 or TRBV12-4 to TRBJ1-1; TCRdb's D call, TRBD1, is unchecked because there is no DNA. The CDR3 extends over 14 amino acids.

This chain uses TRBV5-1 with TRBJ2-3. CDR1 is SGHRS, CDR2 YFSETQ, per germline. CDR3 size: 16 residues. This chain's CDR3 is CASSLVSGMSTDTQYF.

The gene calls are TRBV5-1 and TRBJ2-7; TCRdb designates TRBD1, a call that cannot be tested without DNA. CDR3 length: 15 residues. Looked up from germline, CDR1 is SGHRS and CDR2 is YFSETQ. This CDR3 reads CASSKTGGLRYEQYF.

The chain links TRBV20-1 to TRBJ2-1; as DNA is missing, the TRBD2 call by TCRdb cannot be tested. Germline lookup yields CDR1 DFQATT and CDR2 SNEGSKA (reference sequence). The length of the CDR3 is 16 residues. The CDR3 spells CSARYMSGGAYNEQFF.

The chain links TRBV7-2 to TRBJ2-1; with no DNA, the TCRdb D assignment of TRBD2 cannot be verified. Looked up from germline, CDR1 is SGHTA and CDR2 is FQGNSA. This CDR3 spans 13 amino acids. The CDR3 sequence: CASSLQRDNEQFF. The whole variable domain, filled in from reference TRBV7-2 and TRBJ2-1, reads GAGVSQSPSNKVTEKGKDVELRCDPISGHTALYWYRQSLGQGLEFLIYFQGNSAPDKSGLPSDRFSAERTGGSVSTLTIQRTQQEDSAVYLCASSLQRDNEQFFGPGTRLTVL.

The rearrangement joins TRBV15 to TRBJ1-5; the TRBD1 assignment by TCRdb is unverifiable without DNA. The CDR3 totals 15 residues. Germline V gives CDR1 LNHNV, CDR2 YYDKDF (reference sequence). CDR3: CATSRGVGGIQPQHF.

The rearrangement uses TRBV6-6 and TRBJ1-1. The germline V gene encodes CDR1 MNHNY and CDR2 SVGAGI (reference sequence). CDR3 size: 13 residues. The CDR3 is CASTRRMNTEAFF.

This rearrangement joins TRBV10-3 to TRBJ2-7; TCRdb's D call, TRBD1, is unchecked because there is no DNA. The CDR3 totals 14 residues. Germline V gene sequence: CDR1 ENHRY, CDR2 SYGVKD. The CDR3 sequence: CAISEIHQGDEQYF.

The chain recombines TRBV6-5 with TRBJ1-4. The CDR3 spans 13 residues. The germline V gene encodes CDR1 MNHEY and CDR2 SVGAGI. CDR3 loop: CASAWATNEKLFF.

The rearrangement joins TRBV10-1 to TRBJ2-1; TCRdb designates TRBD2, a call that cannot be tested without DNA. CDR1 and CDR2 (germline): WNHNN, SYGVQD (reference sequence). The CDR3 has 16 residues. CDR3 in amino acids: CASSDGTSGPLDEQFF.

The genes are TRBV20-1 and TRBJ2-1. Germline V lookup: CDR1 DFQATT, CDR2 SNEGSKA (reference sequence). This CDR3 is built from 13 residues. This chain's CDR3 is CSARSGLNNEQFF.